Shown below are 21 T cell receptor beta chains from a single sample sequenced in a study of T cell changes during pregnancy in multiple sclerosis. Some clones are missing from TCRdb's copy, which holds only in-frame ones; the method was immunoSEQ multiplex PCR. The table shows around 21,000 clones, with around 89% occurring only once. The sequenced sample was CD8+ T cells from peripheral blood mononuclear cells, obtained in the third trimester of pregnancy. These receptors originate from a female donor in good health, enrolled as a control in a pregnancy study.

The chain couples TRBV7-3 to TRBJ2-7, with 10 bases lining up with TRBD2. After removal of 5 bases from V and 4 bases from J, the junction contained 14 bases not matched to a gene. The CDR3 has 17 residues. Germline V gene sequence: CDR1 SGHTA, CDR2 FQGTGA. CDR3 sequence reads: CASSPIAGASGRYEQYF. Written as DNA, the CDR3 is TGTGCCAGCAGCCCAATTGCCGGGGCTAGCGGGAGATACGAGCAGTACTTC.

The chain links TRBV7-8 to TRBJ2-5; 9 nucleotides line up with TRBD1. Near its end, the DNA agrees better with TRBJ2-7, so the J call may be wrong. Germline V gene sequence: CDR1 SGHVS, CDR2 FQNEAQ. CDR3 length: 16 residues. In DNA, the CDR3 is TGTGCCAGCAGCCAGACCGGGACAGGGTCATCCTACGAGCAGTACTTC. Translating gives CASSQTGTGSSYEQYF.

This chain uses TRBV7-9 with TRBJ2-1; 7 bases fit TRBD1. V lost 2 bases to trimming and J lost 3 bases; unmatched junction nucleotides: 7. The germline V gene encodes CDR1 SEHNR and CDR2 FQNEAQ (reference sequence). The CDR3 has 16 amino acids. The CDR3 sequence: CASSLRAAGGYNEQFF. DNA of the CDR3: TGTGCCAGCAGCTTACGGGCGGCAGGGGGCTACAATGAGCAGTTCTTC.

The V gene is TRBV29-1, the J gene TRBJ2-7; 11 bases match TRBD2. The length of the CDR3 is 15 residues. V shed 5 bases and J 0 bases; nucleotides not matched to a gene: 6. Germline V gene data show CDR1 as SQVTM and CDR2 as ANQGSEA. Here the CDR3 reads CSVSPGTSGSYEQYF. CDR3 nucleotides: TGCAGCGTTAGTCCCGGGACTAGCGGCTCCTACGAGCAGTACTTC.

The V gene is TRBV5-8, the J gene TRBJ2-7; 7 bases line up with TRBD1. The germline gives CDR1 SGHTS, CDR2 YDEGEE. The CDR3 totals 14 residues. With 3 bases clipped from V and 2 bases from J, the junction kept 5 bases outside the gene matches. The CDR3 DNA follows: TGTGCCAGCAGCTCGACAGGGTCTACCTACGAGCAGTACTTC. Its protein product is CASSSTGSTYEQYF.

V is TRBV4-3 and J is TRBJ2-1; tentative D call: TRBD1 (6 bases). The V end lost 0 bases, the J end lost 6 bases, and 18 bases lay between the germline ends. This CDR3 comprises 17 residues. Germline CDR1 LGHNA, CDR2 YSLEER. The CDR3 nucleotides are TGCGCCAGCAGCCAAGAAATCCCACAGGGTCGGGGCAATGAGCAGTTCTTC. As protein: CASSQEIPQGRGNEQFF.

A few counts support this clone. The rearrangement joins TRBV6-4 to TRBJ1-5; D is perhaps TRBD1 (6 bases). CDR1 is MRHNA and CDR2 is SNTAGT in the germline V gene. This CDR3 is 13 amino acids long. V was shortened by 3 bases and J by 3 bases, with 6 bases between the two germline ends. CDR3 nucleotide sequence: TGTGCCAGCAGTGAGGGGGCCAATCAGCCCCAGCATTTT. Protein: CASSEGANQPQHF.

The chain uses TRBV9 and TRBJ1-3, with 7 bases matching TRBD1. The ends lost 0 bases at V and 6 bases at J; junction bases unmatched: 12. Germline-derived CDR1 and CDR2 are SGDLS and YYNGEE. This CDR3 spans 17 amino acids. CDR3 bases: TGTGCCAGCAGCGTAGGAAGGCGACAGGGTTTGCAAAACACCATATATTTT. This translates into CASSVGRRQGLQNTIYF. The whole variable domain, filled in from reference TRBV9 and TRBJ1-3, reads DSGVTQTPKHLITATGQRVTLRCSPRSGDLSVYWYQQSLDQGLQFLIQYYNGEERAKGNILERFSAQQFPDLHSELNLSSLELGDSALYFCASSVGRRQGLQNTIYFGEGSWLTVV.

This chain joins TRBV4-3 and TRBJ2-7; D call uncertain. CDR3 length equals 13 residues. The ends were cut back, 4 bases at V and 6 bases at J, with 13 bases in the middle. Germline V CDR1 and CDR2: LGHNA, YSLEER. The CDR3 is CASSRTSRGEQYF. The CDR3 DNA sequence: TGCGCCAGCAGCCGAACCTCCCGCGGCGAGCAGTACTTC.

CDR3 loop: CASSQETGRSGNTIYF. The DNA of the CDR3 is TGCGCCAGCAGCCAAGAGACAGGCCGCTCTGGAAACACCATATATTTT. The chain is built from TRBV4-3 and TRBJ1-3; D may be TRBD1 (6 bases). The CDR3 spans 16 residues. Trimming removed 0 bases from V and 0 bases from J, with 9 bases in between. CDR1 and CDR2 from the germline V gene are LGHNA and YSLEER.

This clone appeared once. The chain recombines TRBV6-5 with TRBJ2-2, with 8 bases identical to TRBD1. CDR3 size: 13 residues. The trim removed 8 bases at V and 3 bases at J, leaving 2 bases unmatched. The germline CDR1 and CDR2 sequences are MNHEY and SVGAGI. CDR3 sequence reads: CASGQGYTGELFF. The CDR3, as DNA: TGTGCCAGCGGACAGGGCTACACCGGGGAGCTGTTTTTT.

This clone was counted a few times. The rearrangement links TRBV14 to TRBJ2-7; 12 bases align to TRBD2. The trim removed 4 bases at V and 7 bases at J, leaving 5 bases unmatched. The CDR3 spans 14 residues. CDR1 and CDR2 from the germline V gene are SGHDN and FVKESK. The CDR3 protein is CASSPGLAGGEQYF. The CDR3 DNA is TGTGCCAGCAGCCCGGGACTAGCGGGCGGGGAGCAGTACTTC. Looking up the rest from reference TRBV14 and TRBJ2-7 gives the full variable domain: EAGVTQFPSHSVIEKGQTVTLRCDPISGHDNLYWYRRVMGKEIKFLLHFVKESKQDESGMPNNRFLAERTGGTYSTLKVQPAELEDSGVYFCASSPGLAGGEQYFGPGTRLTVT.

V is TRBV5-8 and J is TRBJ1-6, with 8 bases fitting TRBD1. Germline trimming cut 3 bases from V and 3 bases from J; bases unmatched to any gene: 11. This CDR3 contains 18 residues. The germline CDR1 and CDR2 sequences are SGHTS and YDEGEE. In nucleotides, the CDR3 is TGTGCCAGCAGCTCTAAACGGACAGGGATGGTCTATAATTCACCCCTCCACTTT. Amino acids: CASSSKRTGMVYNSPLHF.

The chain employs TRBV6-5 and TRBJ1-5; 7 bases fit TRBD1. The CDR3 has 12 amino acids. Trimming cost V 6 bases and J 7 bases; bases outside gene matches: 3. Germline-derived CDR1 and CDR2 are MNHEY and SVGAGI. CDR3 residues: CASSPGGQPQHF. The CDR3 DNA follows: TGTGCCAGCAGCCCAGGGGGGCAGCCCCAGCATTTT.

The CDR3 sequence: CASSPRDRGRETQYF. CDR3 bases: TGTGCCAGCAGCCCCAGGGACAGGGGGAGAGAGACCCAGTACTTC. The chain has TRBV5-6 and TRBJ2-5; 11 bases align to TRBD1. The CDR3 totals 15 residues. Looked up from germline, CDR1 is SGHDT and CDR2 is YYEEEE. V trimming: 4 bases; J trimming: 4 bases; junction bases outside the gene matches: 6.

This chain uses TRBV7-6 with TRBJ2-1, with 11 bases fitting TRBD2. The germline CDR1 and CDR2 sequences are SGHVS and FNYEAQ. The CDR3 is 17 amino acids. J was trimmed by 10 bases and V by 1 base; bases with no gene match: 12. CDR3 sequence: CASSLEASGRFPSEQFF. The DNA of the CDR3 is TGTGCCAGCAGCTTAGAGGCTAGCGGGAGGTTCCCGAGCGAGCAGTTCTTC.

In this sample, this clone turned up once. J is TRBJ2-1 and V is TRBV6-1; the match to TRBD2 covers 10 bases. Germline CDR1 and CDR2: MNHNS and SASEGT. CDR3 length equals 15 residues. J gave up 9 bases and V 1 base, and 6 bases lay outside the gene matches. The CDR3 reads CASSEEPSGGGEQFF. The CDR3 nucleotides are TGTGCCAGCAGTGAAGAACCTAGCGGGGGCGGTGAGCAGTTCTTC.

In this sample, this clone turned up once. As DNA, the CDR3 is TGTGCCAGCAGCTCCGGAGCGACAGGACAGACCCAGTACTTC. Amino acids: CASSSGATGQTQYF. The rearrangement joins TRBV7-8 to TRBJ2-5; maybe TRBD1 (6 bases). The CDR3 sequence is 14 residues long. Germline CDR1 is SGHVS and CDR2 is FQNEAQ. The germline V and J ends were trimmed by 4 bases and 6 bases, with 15 bases remaining between them.

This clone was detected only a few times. The CDR3 nucleotides read TGTGCCAGCAGTTTAGGGCAGGGAACCTCCTACAATGAGCAGTTCTTC. This translates into CASSLGQGTSYNEQFF. The J gene is TRBJ2-1, the V gene TRBV28, with D perhaps TRBD1 (5 bases). CDR3 length equals 16 residues. Germline lookup yields CDR1 MDHEN and CDR2 SYDVKM. V shed 2 bases and J shed 0 bases, with 11 bases lying between them.

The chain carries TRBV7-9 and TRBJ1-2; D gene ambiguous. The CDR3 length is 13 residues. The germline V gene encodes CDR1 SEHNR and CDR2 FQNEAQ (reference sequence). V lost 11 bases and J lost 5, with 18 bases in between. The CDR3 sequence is CASEVRTGYGYTF. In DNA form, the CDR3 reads TGTGCCTCAGAGGTCCGAACTGGGTATGGCTACACCTTC.

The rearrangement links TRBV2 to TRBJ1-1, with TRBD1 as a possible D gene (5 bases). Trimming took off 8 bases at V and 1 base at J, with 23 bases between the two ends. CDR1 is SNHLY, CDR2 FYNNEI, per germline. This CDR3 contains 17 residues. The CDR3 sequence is CASYAAWTRGTNTEAFF. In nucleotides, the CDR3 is TGTGCCAGCTACGCTGCCTGGACAAGGGGAACGAACACTGAAGCTTTCTTT.